This TCR beta chain was observed in a study of Ad26.COV2.S vaccination and SARS-CoV-2 variants. On the study more broadly: In the COV1001 trial, the donor was in the Ad26.COV2.S arm.

This clone came up a few times. The sample's treatment: roughly 18 received Ad26.COV2.S at low or high dose, single or two shots; roughly five received placebo; per-sample allocation not given. Specimen acquisition occurred on day 63 following the initial vaccine or placebo injection. Sequencing used immunoSEQ multiplex PCR; TCRdb keeps in-frame clones, though not all of them. The data show some 500,000 clones, roughly 87% seen once. Losses at the gene ends were 6 bases for V and 4 bases for J; bases not matched to a gene: 11. Germline CDR1 is LNHDA and CDR2 is SQIVND (reference sequence). The CDR3 extends over 16 amino acids.

This chain uses TRBV19 with TRBJ1-5; 8 nucleotides match TRBD1. The origin of this receptor is a person aged 18-65 years who received the Ad26.COV2.S COVID-19 vaccine or a placebo. Here the sequenced sample was peripheral blood, taken in a trial of Ad26.COV2.S vaccine versus placebo. The CDR3 reads CASRMDRAVGNQPQHF. The CDR3 DNA is TGTGCCAGTAGGATGGACAGGGCCGTAGGAAATCAGCCCCAGCATTTT.